These 31 T cell receptor beta chains share one sample of origin, sequenced in a study of T cells in women clearing cervical HPV infection. Sequencing used immunoSEQ multiplex PCR; TCRdb keeps in-frame clones, though not all of them. In all, the sample yields roughly 48,000 clones. The sample taken for sequencing was blood buffy coat. The receptors derive from a woman between 18 and 70 years old with a cervical HPV16 infection that either progressed to CIN3+ or cleared (not recorded which).

Notes on this clone: Coverage ceases 3 residues before the CDR3 finishes, and the germline J gene fills in the end. The chain carries TRBV7-8 and TRBJ2-7; D may be TRBD2 (6 bases). The CDR3 totals 17 residues. V was cut by 0 bases and J by 0 bases, with 15 bases left in between. The germline V gene has CDR1 SGHVS and CDR2 FQNEAQ. The sequenced part of the CDR3 DNA is TGTGCCAGCAGCTTAGCGCGGGGAAGGGCTCTCTCCTACGAG. Translation: CASSLARGRALSYE. Given in full, the CDR3 is CASSLARGRALSYEQYF.

The sequenced CDR3 bases are TGTGCCAGCACCCCCGGGACATACTATGGC. Translating gives CASTPGTYYG. The entire CDR3 is CASTPGTYYGYTF. The J gene is TRBJ1-2, the V gene TRBV2; possibly TRBD1 for D (6 bases). The read halts 3 residues ahead of the CDR3 end, with the missing end drawn from the germline J gene. The CDR3 is 13 amino acids. Germline V CDR1 and CDR2: SNHLY, FYNNEI. V was shortened by 7 bases and J by 3 bases, with 12 bases between the two germline ends.

To note about this clone: The read terminates 3 residues ahead of where the CDR3 ends, so the germline J gene completes it. This chain uses TRBV20-1 with TRBJ2-7; 7 positions agree with TRBD2. V lost 6 bases, J lost 6 bases, and 8 bases stayed unmatched. The CDR3 has 12 amino acids. Per the germline V gene, CDR1 is DFQATT and CDR2 is SNEGSKA (reference sequence). The CDR3 sequence is CSAGQGGAEQYF. Partial CDR3 DNA: TGCAGTGCGGGGCAGGGAGGGGCCGAG.

As regards this clone: From the germline J gene comes the end of the CDR3, since the read stops 3 residues before it. V is TRBV6-1 and J is TRBJ1-2; D not resolved. CDR3 length: 14 amino acids. Per germline, CDR1 MNHNS and CDR2 SASEGT. The V and J ends lost 1 base and 2 bases respectively, with 8 bases between them. CDR3 sequence: CASSEGQVNYGYTF. The DNA read from the CDR3 is TGTGCCAGCAGTGAAGGCCAGGTCAACTATGGC.

CDR3 region: CSATTNDNQPQHF. The CDR3 DNA, read in part, is TGCAGTGCGACGACAAACGACAATCAGCCC. V usage is TRBV20-1 and J usage is TRBJ1-5; D gene uncertain. The CDR3 extends 3 residues past the end of the read, so its final part is completed from the germline J gene. CDR3 length equals 13 residues. In germline, CDR1 is DFQATT, CDR2 SNEGSKA (reference sequence). V was clipped by 6 bases and J by 3 bases, with 12 bases between them.

A remark on this clone: With the read ending 3 residues before the CDR3 end, the germline J gene is used to fill in that end. This chain connects TRBV7-2 to TRBJ2-7, with D maybe TRBD2 (5 bases). This CDR3 contains 13 residues. Germline-derived CDR1 and CDR2 are SGHTA and FQGNSA. V was clipped by 5 bases and J by 6 bases, with 14 bases between them. CDR3 loop: CASSEALVTEQYF. The CDR3 DNA, read in part, is TGTGCCAGCAGCGAAGCACTAGTTACCGAG. The variable domain in full, with the rest retrieved from reference TRBV7-2 and TRBJ2-7, is GAGVSQSPSNKVTEKGKDVELRCDPISGHTALYWYRQSLGQGLEFLIYFQGNSAPDKSGLPSDRFSAERTGGSVSTLTIQRTQQEDSAVYLCASSEALVTEQYFGPGTRLTVT.

Comment on this clone: The CDR3 end falls 3 residues outside the read, so it is completed with the germline J gene. The chain has TRBV5-1 and TRBJ2-3; 9 positions agree with TRBD2. This CDR3 contains 16 residues. Germline lookup yields CDR1 SGHRS and CDR2 YFSETQ. Trimming took 2 bases from V and 4 from J; bases not matched to a gene: 8. The DNA read from the CDR3 is TGCGCCAGCAGCTTCACTTCTAGCGGGATTTCAGATACG. Its translation is CASSFTSSGISDT. The complete CDR3 sequence is CASSFTSSGISDTQYF.

With respect to this clone: The read is 3 residues too short to cover the CDR3 end, so that end is filled in from the germline J gene. The V and J genes are TRBV28 and TRBJ2-5; D ambiguous. The CDR3 contains 11 residues. Germline V gives CDR1 MDHEN, CDR2 SYDVKM. Trimming cost V 6 bases and J 3 bases, with 5 bases left between them. CDR3 sequence: CASSLKETQYF. The covered CDR3 bases are TGTGCCAGCAGCCTAAAAGAGACC.

Turning to this clone: The CDR3 end lies 3 residues beyond the end of the read and is filled in from the germline J gene. The rearrangement uses TRBV7-2 and TRBJ1-5; D uncertain. The length of the CDR3 is 15 residues. Trimming left V 3 bases short and J 4 bases short, with 13 bases between. The germline gives CDR1 SGHTA, CDR2 FQGNSA. Here the CDR3 reads CASSFRPGQNQPQHF. CDR3 bases read: TGTGCCAGCAGCTTTCGGCCAGGCCAGAATCAGCCC.

With regard to this clone: Read data end 3 residues before the CDR3 end; the end is taken from the germline J gene. J is TRBJ2-2 and V is TRBV5-4; D not resolved. The V and J ends lost 0 bases and 5 bases respectively, with 5 bases between them. Germline-derived CDR1 and CDR2 are SGHNT and YYREEE (reference sequence). This CDR3 has 13 residues. Partial CDR3 DNA: TGTGCCAGCAGCTTGGAGCCAACCGGGGAG. Translation gives CASSLEPTGE. The CDR3 in its entirety is CASSLEPTGELFF.

With respect to this clone: The read is 3 residues too short to cover the CDR3 end, so that end is filled in from the germline J gene. The chain is built from TRBV11-2 and TRBJ1-6, with D possibly being TRBD1 (5 bases). Germline values: CDR1 SGHAT, CDR2 FQNNGV. The CDR3 is 13 residues long. V was trimmed by 0 bases and J by 10 bases, leaving 7 bases between them. The CDR3 spells CASSLEGRSPLHF. The covered CDR3 bases are TGTGCCAGCAGCTTAGAGGGGCGATCACCC.

Regarding this clone: Read coverage stops 3 residues before the CDR3 terminus; the germline J gene supplies the remainder. This chain connects TRBV18 to TRBJ1-3; the match to TRBD1 covers 7 bases. Germline V gene sequence: CDR1 KGHSH, CDR2 LQKENI. This CDR3 has 17 residues. J was trimmed by 4 bases and V by 3 bases; bases with no gene match: 12. Partial CDR3 DNA: TGTGCCAGCTCACCCCGCCCTCAGGGGGGTAGAGGAAACACC. Amino acid sequence: CASSPRPQGGRGNT. Given in full, the CDR3 is CASSPRPQGGRGNTIYF.

Concerning this clone: The DNA ends 3 residues before the CDR3 does, and the rest of the CDR3 is filled in from the germline J gene. The chain employs TRBV11-2 and TRBJ1-1; TRBD1 matches 8 bases. This CDR3 is 14 amino acids long. Germline values: CDR1 SGHAT, CDR2 FQNNGV. After removal of 7 bases from V and 4 bases from J, the junction contained 8 bases not matched to a gene. Here the CDR3 reads CASIRSTGGTEAFF. The DNA read from the CDR3 is TGTGCCAGCATCCGCTCAACAGGGGGCACTGAA.

Concerning this clone itself: Sequencing ends 3 residues short of the CDR3 end; the germline J gene provides the rest. The chain joins TRBV20-1 to TRBJ1-6, with a possible D match to TRBD1 (5 bases). Trimming removed 0 bases from V and 0 bases from J, with 18 bases in between. Per the germline V gene, CDR1 is DFQATT and CDR2 is SNEGSKA (reference sequence). The CDR3 runs 19 residues. The CDR3 sequence: CSARDAGSGGGSYNSPLHF. The CDR3 DNA, read in part, is TGCAGTGCTAGAGATGCAGGCTCGGGGGGAGGCTCCTATAATTCACCC.

Turning to this clone: The CDR3 extends 3 residues past the end of the read, so its final part is completed from the germline J gene. V gene TRBV18 combines with J gene TRBJ1-2; the D is unclear. The CDR3 consists of 13 residues. CDR1 and CDR2 from the germline V gene are KGHSH and LQKENI. The CDR3 sequence is CASSPVGRGGYTF. The sequenced CDR3 bases are TGTGCCAGCTCACCAGTCGGGCGGGGAGGC.

Comments on this clone: With the read ending 3 residues before the CDR3 end, the germline J gene is used to fill in that end. This chain joins TRBV20-1 and TRBJ2-3; a possible D gene is TRBD2 (6 bases). Germline V gene lookup returns CDR1 DFQATT and CDR2 SNEGSKA (reference sequence). This CDR3 has 11 amino acids. V lost 5 bases and J 6 bases, leaving 9 bases between the germline ends. The DNA read from the CDR3 is TGCAGTGCTGGGGGGAGTGATACG. Translation: CSAGGSDT. The CDR3, in full, reads CSAGGSDTQYF.

Partial CDR3 DNA: TGTGCCAGCAGTGAGTTAGGGGGCAACTATGGC. Protein: CASSELGGNYG. The whole CDR3 sequence is CASSELGGNYGYTF. The rearrangement joins TRBV2 to TRBJ1-2, with 7 nucleotides matching TRBD1. Read data end 3 residues before the CDR3 end; the end is taken from the germline J gene. CDR1 and CDR2 (germline): SNHLY, FYNNEI. Trimming cost V 3 bases and J 2 bases; bases outside gene matches: 3. The CDR3 is 14 amino acids.

Of note for this clone: The read terminates 3 residues before the CDR3 end, so the remaining end is supplied by the germline J gene. The chain combines TRBV4-2 with TRBJ2-7; 14 bases match TRBD2. CDR1 and CDR2 from the germline V gene are LGHNA and YNFKEQ. The CDR3 totals 17 residues. With 4 bases clipped from V and 3 bases from J, the junction kept 8 bases outside the gene matches. CDR3 amino acids: CASSRGLAGAPFYEQYF. The CDR3 DNA, read in part, is TGTGCCAGCAGCCGGGGACTAGCGGGAGCGCCCTTCTACGAG.

Comments on this clone: The read finishes 3 residues shy of the CDR3 end, and the germline J gene is used to complete it. The chain has TRBV7-9 and TRBJ1-3; D might be TRBD1 (6 bases). Germline CDR1 reads SEHNR; CDR2 reads FQNEAQ (reference sequence). This CDR3 has 12 residues. V lost 10 bases, J lost 3 bases, and 10 bases lay in between. The sequenced part of the CDR3 DNA is TGTGCCATCCACAGGGATGGAAACACC. This translates into CAIHRDGNT. The entire CDR3 protein is CAIHRDGNTIYF. Complete variable domain (other parts from reference TRBV7-9 and TRBJ1-3): DTGVSQNPRHKITKRGQNVTFRCDPISEHNRLYWYRQTLGQGPEFLTYFQNEAQLEKSRLLSDRFSAERPKGSFSTLEIQRTEQGDSAMYLCAIHRDGNTIYFGEGSWLTVV.

On this clone: From the germline J gene comes the end of the CDR3, since the read stops 3 residues before it. The chain couples TRBV13 to TRBJ2-1; 8 nucleotides align to TRBD2. The CDR3 totals 13 residues. The V gene's germline CDR1 is PRHDT and CDR2 FYEKMQ (reference sequence). V gave up 3 bases and J gave up 9 bases; unmatched junction bases: 4. The covered CDR3 bases are TGTGCCAGCAGCTTTGCGGGGGGAGGTGAG. Its translation is CASSFAGGGE. The whole CDR3 region reads CASSFAGGGEQFF.

A note on this clone: The read ends 3 residues shy of where the CDR3 ends; the end is completed using the germline J gene. The V and J genes are TRBV7-2 and TRBJ2-7, with TRBD2 identical over 9 bases. J was trimmed by 6 bases and V by 2 bases; bases with no gene match: 8. CDR3 length: 15 residues. The V gene's germline CDR1 is SGHTA and CDR2 FQGNSA. CDR3 protein: CASSLQSGGLGEQYF. The CDR3 DNA, read in part, is TGTGCCAGCAGCTTACAAAGCGGGGGGCTAGGCGAG.

For this clone: From the germline J gene comes the end of the CDR3, since the read stops 3 residues before it. The chain has TRBV5-1 and TRBJ1-5; the D gene is possibly TRBD1 (5 bases). V lost 1 base to trimming and J lost 2 bases, with 7 bases between them. Germline CDR1 is SGHRS and CDR2 is YFSETQ. This CDR3 is built from 14 residues. The CDR3 DNA, read in part, is TGCGCCAGCAGCTTGCGAGGGGGCAATCAGCCC. Translation: CASSLRGGNQP. The whole CDR3 region reads CASSLRGGNQPQHF.

A remark on this clone: The read ends 3 residues before the CDR3 terminus; that terminus is restored from the germline J gene. The chain carries TRBV27 and TRBJ1-1; TRBD1 might be the D (5 bases). Germline CDR1 reads MNHEY; CDR2 reads SMNVEV (reference sequence). The CDR3 is made up of 14 amino acids. V lost 2 bases to trimming and J lost 3 bases, with 10 bases between them. The CDR3 protein is CASSLNRGYTEAFF. CDR3 DNA (partial): TGTGCCAGCAGTTTAAACCGGGGGTACACTGAA.

About this clone itself: The read gets to within 3 residues of the CDR3 end, and the germline J gene fills in the rest. This chain uses TRBV5-8 with TRBJ2-3; the D is unclear. V lost 2 bases and J lost 2, with 12 bases in between. The germline V gene has CDR1 SGHTS and CDR2 YDEGEE. The CDR3 is 15 residues long. The CDR3 bases that were read are TGTGCCAGCAGCTTAGATAGGGCGTCCACAGATACG. Protein product: CASSLDRASTDT. The entire CDR3 protein reads CASSLDRASTDTQYF.

The CDR3 bases that were read are TGTGCCAGCAGTTACTCGGCAAGCGGGGGGGCCTCTACG. Its translation: CASSYSASGGAST. The entire CDR3 sequence reads CASSYSASGGASTQYF. V usage is TRBV6-2 or TRBV6-3 and J usage is TRBJ2-3, with 10 bases matching TRBD2. From the germline J gene comes the end of the CDR3, since the read stops 3 residues before it. The CDR3 length is 16 residues. The germline V gene encodes CDR1 MNHEY and CDR2 SVGEGT. The V segment lost 0 bases and the J segment 8 bases; nucleotides outside the gene matches: 8.

For this clone: Sequencing ends 3 residues short of the CDR3 end; the germline J gene provides the rest. The V call is TRBV19, the J call TRBJ2-1; D is undetermined. V was pared by 3 bases and J by 3 bases, with 9 bases between. The CDR3 has 14 residues. In germline, CDR1 is LNHDA, CDR2 SQIVND (reference sequence). CDR3 in amino acids: CASSMNSLYNEQFF. The CDR3 DNA, read in part, is TGTGCCAGTAGTATGAACAGCCTCTACAATGAG.

About this clone itself: The read falls 3 residues short of the CDR3 end, and the missing part is taken from the germline J gene. This sequence joins TRBV5-1 and TRBJ1-6; 10 bases fit TRBD1. Unmatched junction bases numbered 6, after V lost 4 bases and J lost 8 bases. Germline lookup yields CDR1 SGHRS and CDR2 YFSETQ. The CDR3 spans 15 residues. CDR3 DNA, as far as it was read: TGCGCCAGCAGCCGACAGGGGGCGTACGATTCACCC. As protein: CASSRQGAYDSP. The complete CDR3 sequence is CASSRQGAYDSPLHF.

In the case of this clone: Read data end 3 residues before the CDR3 end; the end is taken from the germline J gene. The chain employs TRBV20-1 and TRBJ2-7; TRBD1 agrees at 7 bases. Germline V gene lookup returns CDR1 DFQATT and CDR2 SNEGSKA (reference sequence). The J segment lost 1 base and the V segment lost 5 bases, leaving 8 bases of the junction unmatched. This CDR3 comprises 14 residues. CDR3 sequence reads: CSAYRGERSYEQYF. The sequenced part of the CDR3 DNA is TGCAGTGCTTACAGGGGAGAAAGGTCCTACGAG.

CDR3 sequence reads: CASSLAGAPTDTQYF. The CDR3 bases that were read are TGTGCCAGCAGCTTAGCGGGGGCTCCCACAGATACG. The chain is built from TRBV7-9 and TRBJ2-3; D might be TRBD1 (6 bases). The read finishes 3 residues shy of the CDR3 end, and the germline J gene is used to complete it. V lost 0 bases and J 2 bases, leaving 9 bases between the germline ends. Germline V gene data show CDR1 as SEHNR and CDR2 as FQNEAQ (reference sequence). The CDR3 totals 15 residues.

As concerns this clone: The CDR3 is cut off 3 residues early in the read; its end comes from the germline J gene. The rearrangement links TRBV5-1 to TRBJ2-7, with 7 bases aligning to TRBD2. This CDR3 is 15 amino acids long. After removal of 4 bases from V and 1 base from J, the junction contained 8 bases not matched to a gene. Germline V lookup: CDR1 SGHRS, CDR2 YFSETQ. CDR3 bases read: TGCGCCAGCAGCCCGGGGGGATTGGGGTCCTACGAG. This gives the protein CASSPGGLGSYE. The entire CDR3 reads CASSPGGLGSYEQYF. Based on the CDR3 plus reference TRBV5-1 and TRBJ2-7, the full variable domain is KAGVTQTPRYLIKTRGQQVTLSCSPISGHRSVSWYQQTPGQGLQFLFEYFSETQRNKGNFPGRFSGRQFSNSRSEMNVSTLELGDSALYLCASSPGGLGSYEQYFGPGTRLTVT.

Note on this clone: Coverage ceases 3 residues before the CDR3 finishes, and the germline J gene fills in the end. This chain uses TRBV4-1 with TRBJ2-3; D ambiguous. Between the trimmed V and J ends, which lost 1 base and 4 bases, there was a span of 12 bases. Looked up from germline, CDR1 is MGHRA and CDR2 is YSYEKL. CDR3 length: 15 residues. The CDR3 DNA, read in part, is TGCGCCAGCAGCCAAGGCAGGCTTAGTGCAGATACG. It is translated as CASSQGRLSADT. The whole CDR3 sequence is CASSQGRLSADTQYF.